This TCR beta chain was identified during a study of shared clonotypes between healthy human individuals. Donors included only healthy HIV-negative adults lacking recent acute infections or vaccinations. This clone was observed many times. Profiling relied on immunoSEQ multiplex PCR, and the TCRdb table lists in-frame clones only, not all of them. The data contain 550,000 to 600,000 clones, around 80% of them seen just once; the ten biggest clones take up approximately 12%. The CDR3 length is 14 residues. V lost 2 bases, J lost 0 bases, and 2 bases stayed unmatched. Germline V CDR1 and CDR2: SGHRS, YFSETQ.

The TCR comes from a woman between 40 and 50 years old in good health. Some clones in this sample may be carry-over from other donors' samples. The rearrangement uses TRBV5-1 and TRBJ2-7; 7 positions match TRBD2. The sequencing input was PBMCs. For the CDR3, the DNA is TGCGCCAGCAGCTTAGGACTAGTCTCCTACGAGCAGTACTTC. This sequence encodes CASSLGLVSYEQYF. The entire variable domain, with the rest obtained from reference TRBV5-1 and TRBJ2-7, is as follows: KAGVTQTPRYLIKTRGQQVTLSCSPISGHRSVSWYQQTPGQGLQFLFEYFSETQRNKGNFPGRFSGRQFSNSRSEMNVSTLELGDSALYLCASSLGLVSYEQYFGPGTRLTVT.